Reported below is one TCR beta chain. The antigen is undetermined. The data are from a study of identical twins. Study observations and caveats: Insertions were reduced in abundant cord blood beta clonotypes but not in memory repertoires. Part of the zero-insertion signal could reflect confounding by invariant MAIT and iNKT cells.

V was clipped by 0 bases and J by 3 bases, with 9 bases between them. The CDR3 covers 15 residues. Germline CDR1 is MNHEY and CDR2 is SMNVEV (reference sequence). From the 5' RACE reads, TCRdb called clonotypes with MiXCR, one entry per CDR3 protein. The table shows some 500,000 distinct CDR3 sequences, with approximately 15% occurring only once. This same sample was also taken into another study, of yellow fever vaccine responses in identical twins.

V usage is TRBV27 and J usage is TRBJ1-5; the D gene is possibly TRBD1 (5 bases). This receptor was obtained from a woman in her late teens or twenties in good health. Sequencing input: CD4+ T cells sorted from blood. The CDR3 reads CASSLSGTPNQPQHF. For the CDR3, the DNA is TGTGCCAGCAGTTTATCCGGGACCCCCAATCAGCCCCAGCATTTT.